This T cell receptor beta chain was retrieved from a study of blood T cells in healthy people across ages. Study conclusions and caveats: Naive T cell percentage strongly correlated with TCR beta diversity. It was not possible, with unsorted PBMCs, to conclusively compare naive and antigen-experienced cells. Naive CD4+ cells and diversity were both higher in long-lived donors than in aged donors.

This CDR3 has 10 residues. Trimming took 3 bases from V and 7 from J, leaving 4 bases between them. Germline V gene sequence: CDR1 DFQATT, CDR2 SNEGSKA (reference sequence). This clonotype has a handful of counts. Its antigen is as yet unknown. Primed by a sample-barcoded 5' primer and a J-beta primer mix, a second PCR proceeded for 7 to 11 cycles. Template switching added a 12-random-nucleotide identifier to every cDNA molecule. Using its own MiXCR run on the 5' RACE reads, TCRdb lists one record per CDR3 protein. The data hold about 780,000 distinct CDR3 sequences, with around half observed a single time.

Sequencing was carried out using blood. The genes are TRBV20-1 and TRBJ2-4; D gene uncertain. The source is a man of 80 years or more in good health. The CDR3 DNA follows: TGCAGTGCTAGTCGGAACATTCAGTACTTC. Its protein product is CSASRNIQYF.